Listed below are T cell receptor beta chains from one sample, sequenced in a study of response to subunit inactivated influenza vaccine. A single record per CDR3 protein comes from TCRdb applying MiXCR to the RT-PCR reads. The sample holds roughly 650,000 distinct CDR3 sequences, about 15% seen once. The starting material was PBMCs from blood, obtained 11 to 12 days after vaccination. These receptors were collected from a man aged 45-65 years who received an inactivated influenza vaccine. The conserved cysteine and the conserved F or W are not part of the CDR3 here.

V gene	J gene	CDR3 protein
TRBV6-1	TRBJ1-1	ASSPRGGYTEAF
TRBV12-3/TRBV12-4	TRBJ2-2	ASSLLGLVITGELF
TRBV5-1	TRBJ1-5	ASSLAASTRGNQPQH
TRBV18	TRBJ2-7	ASSPTGTGGFYEQY
TRBV7-9	TRBJ2-2	ASSSPWNTGELF
TRBV28	TRBJ2-1	ASSLFEGGSSYNEQF
TRBV6-2/TRBV6-3	TRBJ2-7	ASRRSGTALYEQY
TRBV18	TRBJ2-2	ASSISKDTGELF
TRBV12-3/TRBV12-4	TRBJ1-1	ASSLREMNTEAF
TRBV15	TRBJ1-6	ATSRNGQGGSPLH
TRBV6-6	TRBJ1-1	ASSARGQPEAF
TRBV7-9	TRBJ1-6	ASSTGVSPLH
TRBV6-2/TRBV6-3	TRBJ2-1	ASSDKRGYYNEQF
TRBV7-8	TRBJ2-7	ASSYYGTGASYEQY
TRBV5-1	TRBJ2-2	ASSLSLGNTGELF
TRBV12-3/TRBV12-4	TRBJ2-7	ASSLRGGQDSYEQY
TRBV5-1	TRBJ1-1	ASRSGTWGTEAF
TRBV2	TRBJ1-6	ASRLSSYNSPLH
TRBV5-4	TRBJ2-7	ASSLRTGALGSYEQY
TRBV7-8	TRBJ2-1	ASGPREGTISYNEQF
TRBV20-1	TRBJ2-5	SAKPDRVIETQY
TRBV20-1	TRBJ2-5	SGRWGRGAETQY
TRBV7-3	TRBJ2-3	ASSLTAGGTDTQY
TRBV29-1	TRBJ1-6	SASGGPNSPLH
TRBV29-1	TRBJ2-7	SVRLGATYEQY
TRBV20-1	TRBJ1-5	SAPGQGYNQPQH
TRBV4-3	TRBJ2-5	ASSRITGTGQETQY
TRBV29-1	TRBJ1-2	SVVDRGISGYT
TRBV6-2/TRBV6-3	TRBJ2-7	ASSYSRSSLAGGLSSLRDEQY
TRBV7-3	TRBJ2-3	ASSLTSPDTASGREDSYTQY
TRBV7-2	TRBJ1-1	ASSPFSGTEAF
TRBV7-2	TRBJ2-1	ASNQAGGRRRGNEQF
TRBV14	TRBJ2-3	ASSQPAGGPDTQY
TRBV6-2/TRBV6-3	TRBJ2-7	ASRNPGQGVAFEQY
TRBV7-2	TRBJ1-1	ASSWGGNTEAF
TRBV12-3/TRBV12-4	TRBJ2-1	ASSQPNTGTYRDNEQF